This T cell receptor (beta chain) was identified in a study of CD8+ T cells in alopecia areata (dated by TCRdb to 2016 to 2018). Notes on the research overall: Treated patients were enrolled in an open-label pilot trial of oral tofacitinib at 5 to 10 mg twice daily for moderate-to-severe alopecia areata. Tofacitinib was administered for 6 to 18 months, and 6 months of follow-up off drug were then conducted to assess delayed response and recurrence. The SALT score, which quantifies the percentage of affected scalp surface area, was used to measure disease severity in treated patients. High-throughput TCRbeta sequencing was used to examine T cell clonal expansion in alopecia areata in both the C3H/HeJ mouse model and human patients. Human TCRbeta sequencing covered scalp tissue and sorted CD4+ and CD8+ peripheral blood T cells from patchy and totalis/universalis alopecia areata patients and healthy controls. Patients on tofacitinib were biopsied at baseline and after 4 and 24 weeks of treatment, and several of the patients also had a later scalp biopsy. Clonality in the scalp was compared among normal scalp (n=4), patchy alopecia areata scalp (n=8), and alopecia totalis/universalis scalp (n=8). RNA was obtained with the PAXgene miRNA kit for fixed scalp, the miRNeasy kit for PBMCs, and the RNeasy kit for mouse skin. TCRbeta CDR3 regions were amplified by immunoSEQ multiplex PCR using 35 Vbeta forward and 13 Jbeta reverse primers.

Concerning this clone itself: Its antigen specificity is not known. Base qualities are not provided; no much larger clone lies one nucleotide away.

Libraries came from the immunoSEQ multiplex PCR assay. For TCR sequencing, RNA was extracted from every sample and reverse transcribed into cDNA to serve as template. SuperScript III was used for first-strand cDNA synthesis, primed with a 2:1 mix of oligo-dT and random hexamers. A synthetic immune receptor repertoire was used to assess amplification bias, and residual bias was removed computationally. The paper's processing steps were these. After raw reads were preprocessed to remove errors, the CDR3 was defined following IMGT conventions as running from the conserved cysteine to phenylalanine. Clonality was computed as 1 minus the Shannon entropy, with the entropy normalized by log2 of the number of productive unique TCRs. Whether scalp clones were CD4 or CD8 was inferred by matching scalp TCRbeta sequences against CD4 and CD8 repertoires sorted from blood. Entries here come from immuneACCESS through TCRdb and include only in-frame sequences with V and J called. Some clones fail to appear in such tables; in the studies checked, an unresolved V gene covers under half of the shortfall, and the cause of the remainder is unknown. V, J and clone size were drawn from that table, and D and trimming were deduced from the DNA. Counted in this sample were around 200,000 clones; roughly 50% of them appeared once. The ten largest clones capture under 14% of the sample.

The paper's findings and limits, for the study overall: Scalp TCR repertoire analysis is complicated because resident alphabeta T cells in normal human skin are also sequenced, whereas mouse skin is dominated by gammadelta T cells. Higher clonality and more expanded CD8+ clones were observed in lesional scalp than in normal scalp, particularly in alopecia totalis/universalis, a finding suggestive of antigenic drive. Because the treated cohort was small and had just a single nonresponder, larger studies are needed to establish links between baseline CD8+ expansion and response. Scalp clonality and the number of expanded CD8+ clones among the top 100 scalp clones were significantly decreased by tofacitinib. Many expanded lesional clones were found to persist in scalp and blood during tofacitinib treatment, and relapse after treatment cessation may be partly explained by this persistence. Shared TCR sequences between patients were less evident than in mice, which may be partly attributable to HLA diversity in the patient population.

The sample's time point label, in plain terms: roughly 24 weeks on oral tofacitinib. The treatment or condition label for this specimen denotes: oral pan-JAK inhibitor, 5-10 mg twice daily. Lesional scalp punch biopsies and peripheral blood were obtained from alopecia areata patients. PBMCs were separated by density centrifugation and stained for CD3, CD4 and CD8, after which CD4+ and CD8+ T cells were sorted on a FACSAria. The CDR3, cysteine through phenylalanine, is 13 amino acids long. CDR3 DNA only is kept here, 39 bases in frame from base 1. V and J are truncated by 3 bases and 3 bases respectively, leaving an intervening sequence of 8 bases. CDR1 and CDR2 are drawn from the germline V gene: SNHLY, FYNNEI.

The sequenced sample was CD8+ T cells sorted from blood, obtained at week 24, from a patient treated with tofacitinib. This receptor was obtained from a human donor with alopecia areata. This sequence uses TRBV2 and TRBJ1-2; no D gene can be assigned with confidence. The CDR3 has the sequence CASSDVRDYGYTF. The DNA sequence is given as TGTGCCAGCAGTGACGTGCGGGACTATGGCTACACCTTC.